The T cell receptor (beta chain) under discussion was sequenced for a study of shared clonotypes between healthy human individuals. The wider study: Each donor had three CD4 naive, three CD4 memory, two CD8 naive and one CD8 memory plate.

This clone was picked up one time. Donors had no recently reported acute infections or vaccinations and were HIV-negative. Replicate sorted-subset PCRs were loaded with 150 to 250 ng DNA, tens of thousands of T cell genomes. Profiling relied on immunoSEQ multiplex PCR, and the TCRdb table lists in-frame clones only, not all of them. The data show about 600,000 clones, with almost 97% seen just once and less than 0.065% held by the top ten. Germline values: CDR1 MNHNY, CDR2 SVGAGI (reference sequence). The ends were cut back, 6 bases at V and 5 bases at J, with 17 bases in the middle. The CDR3 length is 15 residues.

Specimen: naive CD4+ T cells sorted from blood. Described subset: CD45RA+ positively selected. This clonotype originated in a woman aged 25 to 39 in good health. The chain carries TRBV6-6 and TRBJ1-5; D is uncertain. The chain's CDR3 is CASRSSSPSDQPQHF. DNA of the CDR3: TGTGCCAGCAGGTCCTCGAGTCCCTCCGATCAGCCCCAGCATTTT.